What follows is one T cell receptor beta chain and its context. This entry is derived from a study of shared clonotypes between healthy human individuals. Only CD45RO-negative cells positively selected for CCR7 counted as naive CD8 cells, so terminally differentiated effector memory CD45RA+ cells were excluded. This CDR3 contains 18 residues. CDR1 MDHEN and CDR2 SYDVKM come from the germline V gene. V shed 6 bases and J 4 bases; nucleotides not matched to a gene: 13. Approximately 210 ng DNA, about 30,000 T cell genomes, went into each sorted-subset replicate PCR. Clones were sequenced by immunoSEQ multiplex PCR, and TCRdb holds only the in-frame ones, with some missing. The sample has some 2,000,000 clones, around 96% seen once.

The sequenced sample was naive CD8+ T cells sorted from blood. The TCR originated in a man aged 18-30 years in good health. The chain couples TRBV28 to TRBJ2-7; 15 bases agree with TRBD2. DNA of the CDR3: TGTGCCAGCAGGACGGGACTAGCGGGAGGACCCCTGGAGTACGAGCAGTACTTC. The encoded protein is CASRTGLAGGPLEYEQYF.